This TCR beta chain stems from a study of CD8 T cells in Susac syndrome. General observations from the study: The number of individuals included in the study's TCR sequencing and HLA analysis was acknowledged as relatively small.

Trimming removed 6 bases from V and 4 bases from J, with 16 bases in between. This CDR3 spans 15 amino acids. Germline lookup yields CDR1 MNHEY and CDR2 SMNVEV (reference sequence). Turning to this clonotype: The antigen is unknown.

0.5 to 1 ug RNA was reverse transcribed with random hexamers. A multiplex approach, immunoSEQ multiplex PCR, amplified TCR beta CDR3 across 54 Vbeta and 13 Jbeta. TCRdb re-called the immunoSEQ multiplex PCR reads through MiXCR, storing one row per CDR3 protein. In the table there are 150,000 to 200,000 distinct CDR3 sequences, over 85% of which are singletons. This rearrangement joins TRBV27 to TRBJ2-1; possibly TRBD2 for D (5 bases). This receptor was obtained from a human donor in good health. The sequenced sample was CD4+ T cells from PBMCs. The CDR3 sequence: CASSGVGKGYNEQFF. CDR3 DNA: TGTGCCAGCAGCGGGGTAGGTAAGGGTTACAATGAGCAGTTCTTC.